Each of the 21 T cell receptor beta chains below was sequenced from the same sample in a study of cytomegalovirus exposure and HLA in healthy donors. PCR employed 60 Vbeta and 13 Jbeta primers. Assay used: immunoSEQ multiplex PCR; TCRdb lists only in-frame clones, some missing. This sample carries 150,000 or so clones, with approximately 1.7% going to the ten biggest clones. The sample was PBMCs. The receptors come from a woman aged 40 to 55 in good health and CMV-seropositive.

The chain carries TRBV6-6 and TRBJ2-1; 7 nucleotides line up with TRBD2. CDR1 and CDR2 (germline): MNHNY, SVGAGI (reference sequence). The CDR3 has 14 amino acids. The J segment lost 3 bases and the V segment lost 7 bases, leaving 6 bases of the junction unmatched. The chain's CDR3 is CASTGGRHYNEQFF. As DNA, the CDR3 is TGTGCCAGCACGGGGGGTAGACACTACAATGAGCAGTTCTTC.

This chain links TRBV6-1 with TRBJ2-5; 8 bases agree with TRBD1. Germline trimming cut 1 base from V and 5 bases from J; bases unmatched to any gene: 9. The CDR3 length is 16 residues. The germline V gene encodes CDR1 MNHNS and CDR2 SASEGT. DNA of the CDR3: TGTGCCAGCAGTGAAGGGACTGGAAACAGGGGGGAGACCCAGTACTTC. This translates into CASSEGTGNRGETQYF.

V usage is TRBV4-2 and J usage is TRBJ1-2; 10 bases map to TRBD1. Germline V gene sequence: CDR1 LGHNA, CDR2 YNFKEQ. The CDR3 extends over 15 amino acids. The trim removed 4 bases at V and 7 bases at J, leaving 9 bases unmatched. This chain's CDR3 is CASSPASGTGVGYTF. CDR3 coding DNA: TGTGCCAGCAGCCCGGCTTCCGGGACAGGGGTTGGCTACACCTTC.

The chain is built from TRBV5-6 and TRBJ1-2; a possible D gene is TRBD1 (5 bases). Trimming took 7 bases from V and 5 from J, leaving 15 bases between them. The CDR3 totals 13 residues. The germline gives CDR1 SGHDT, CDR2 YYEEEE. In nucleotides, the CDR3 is TGTGCCAGCCGACAGTCGGGGGGATATGGCTACACCTTC. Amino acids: CASRQSGGYGYTF.

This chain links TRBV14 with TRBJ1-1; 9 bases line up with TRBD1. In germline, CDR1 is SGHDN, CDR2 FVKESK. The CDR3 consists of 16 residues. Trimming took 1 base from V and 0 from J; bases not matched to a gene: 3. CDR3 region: CASSQGTGDMNTEAFF. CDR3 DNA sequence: TGTGCCAGCAGCCAAGGGACAGGGGACATGAACACTGAAGCTTTCTTT.

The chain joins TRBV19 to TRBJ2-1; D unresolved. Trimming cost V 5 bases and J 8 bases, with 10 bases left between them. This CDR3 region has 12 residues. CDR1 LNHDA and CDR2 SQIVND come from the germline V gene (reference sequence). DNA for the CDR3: TGTGCCAGTAGTCCTGGCGGATATGAGCAGTTCTTC. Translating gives CASSPGGYEQFF.

CDR3 DNA sequence: TGTGCCAGCAGTTCACCGGGACAAAACTCCTACGAGCAGTACTTC. Translated, it gives CASSSPGQNSYEQYF. The chain links TRBV27 to TRBJ2-7; D might be TRBD1 (6 bases). Trimming cost V 4 bases and J 0 bases, with 13 bases left between them. CDR1 and CDR2 from the germline V gene are MNHEY and SMNVEV (reference sequence). This CDR3 has 15 residues.

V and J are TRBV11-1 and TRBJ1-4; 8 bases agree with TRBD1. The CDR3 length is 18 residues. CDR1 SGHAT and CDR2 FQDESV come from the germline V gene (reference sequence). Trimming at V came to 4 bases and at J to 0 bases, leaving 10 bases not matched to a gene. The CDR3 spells CASSSNTGTGATNEKLFF. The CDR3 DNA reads TGTGCCAGCAGCTCAAACACCGGGACAGGTGCAACTAATGAAAAACTGTTTTTT.

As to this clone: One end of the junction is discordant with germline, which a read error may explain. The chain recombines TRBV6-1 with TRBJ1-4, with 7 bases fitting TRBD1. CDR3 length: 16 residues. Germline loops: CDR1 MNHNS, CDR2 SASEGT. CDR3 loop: CAGSARQGLMNEKLFF. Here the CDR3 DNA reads TGTGCCGGCAGTGCACGACAGGGACTGATGAATGAAAAACTGTTTTTT.

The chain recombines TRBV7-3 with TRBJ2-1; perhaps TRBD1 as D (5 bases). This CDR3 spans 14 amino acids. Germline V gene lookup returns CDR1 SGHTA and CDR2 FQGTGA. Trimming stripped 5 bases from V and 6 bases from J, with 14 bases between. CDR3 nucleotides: TGTGCCAGCAGCAGCCAGGGTGGTACCAATGAGCAGTTCTTC. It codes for CASSSQGGTNEQFF. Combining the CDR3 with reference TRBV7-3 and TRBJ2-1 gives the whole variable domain GAGVSQTPSNKVTEKGKYVELRCDPISGHTALYWYRQSLGQGPEFLIYFQGTGAADDSGLPNDRFFAVRPEGSVSTLKIQRTERGDSAVYLCASSSQGGTNEQFFGPGTRLTVL.

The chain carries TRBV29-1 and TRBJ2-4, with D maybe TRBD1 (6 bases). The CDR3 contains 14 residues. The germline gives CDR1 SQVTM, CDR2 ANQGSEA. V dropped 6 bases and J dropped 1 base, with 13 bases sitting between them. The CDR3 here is CSVTGPGAKNIQYF. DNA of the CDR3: TGCAGCGTAACAGGGCCAGGGGCCAAAAACATTCAGTACTTC. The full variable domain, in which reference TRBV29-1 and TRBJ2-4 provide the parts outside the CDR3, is SAVISQKPSRDICQRGTSLTIQCQVDSQVTMMFWYRQQPGQSLTLIATANQGSEATYESGFVIDKFPISRPNLTFSTLTVSNMSPEDSSIYLCSVTGPGAKNIQYFGAGTRLSVL.

The CDR3 loop is CASSLARDSVSSYEQYF. CDR3 bases: TGTGCCAGCAGCTTAGCCCGGGACAGCGTTAGCTCCTACGAGCAGTACTTC. The chain has TRBV11-2 and TRBJ2-7; 7 bases agree with TRBD1. Per germline, CDR1 SGHAT and CDR2 FQNNGV. The CDR3 spans 17 residues. After removal of 1 base from V and 0 bases from J, the junction contained 9 bases not matched to a gene.

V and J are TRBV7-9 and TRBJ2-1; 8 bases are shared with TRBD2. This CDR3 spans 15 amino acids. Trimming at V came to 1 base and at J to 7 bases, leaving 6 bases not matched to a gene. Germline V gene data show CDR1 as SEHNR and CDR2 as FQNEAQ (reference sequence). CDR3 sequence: CASSLDGREFNEQFF. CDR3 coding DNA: TGTGCCAGCAGCTTAGACGGGAGGGAATTTAATGAGCAGTTCTTC.

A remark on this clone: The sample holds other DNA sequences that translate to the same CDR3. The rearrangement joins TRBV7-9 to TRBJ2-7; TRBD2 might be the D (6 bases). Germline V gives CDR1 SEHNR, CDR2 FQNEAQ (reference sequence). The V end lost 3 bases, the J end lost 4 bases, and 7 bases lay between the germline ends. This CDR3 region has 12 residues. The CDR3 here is CASSLTSYEQYF. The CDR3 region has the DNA TGTGCCAGCAGCTTGACTAGTTACGAGCAGTACTTC. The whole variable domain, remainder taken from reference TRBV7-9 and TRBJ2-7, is DTGVSQNPRHKITKRGQNVTFRCDPISEHNRLYWYRQTLGQGPEFLTYFQNEAQLEKSRLLSDRFSAERPKGSFSTLEIQRTEQGDSAMYLCASSLTSYEQYFGPGTRLTVT.

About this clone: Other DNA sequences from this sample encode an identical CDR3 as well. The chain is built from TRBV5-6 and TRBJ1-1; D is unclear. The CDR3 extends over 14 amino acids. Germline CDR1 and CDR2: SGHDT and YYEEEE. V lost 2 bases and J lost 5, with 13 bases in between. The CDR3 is CASSFGGSLTEAFF. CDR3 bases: TGTGCCAGCAGCTTCGGAGGGTCTTTGACTGAAGCTTTCTTT. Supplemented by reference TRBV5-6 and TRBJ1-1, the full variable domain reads DAGVTQSPTHLIKTRGQQVTLRCSPKSGHDTVSWYQQALGQGPQFIFQYYEEEERQRGNFPDRFSGHQFPNYSSELNVNALLLGDSALYLCASSFGGSLTEAFFGQGTRLTVV.

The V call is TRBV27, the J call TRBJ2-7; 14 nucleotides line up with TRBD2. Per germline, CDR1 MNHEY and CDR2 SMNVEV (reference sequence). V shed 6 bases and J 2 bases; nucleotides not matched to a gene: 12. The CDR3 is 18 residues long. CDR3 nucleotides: TGTGCCAGCAGAATAGAGAATCCGGGACTAGCGGGAGCCTACGAGCAGTACTTC. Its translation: CASRIENPGLAGAYEQYF.

In nucleotides, the CDR3 is TGTGCCAGCAGTTACTCTCCGGGACAGACCTACGAGCAGTACTTC. This codes for CASSYSPGQTYEQYF. This chain connects TRBV6-6 to TRBJ2-7; TRBD1 matches 7 bases. V lost 0 bases and J lost 2; bases outside the gene matches: 4. This CDR3 contains 15 residues. Per germline, CDR1 MNHNY and CDR2 SVGAGI (reference sequence).

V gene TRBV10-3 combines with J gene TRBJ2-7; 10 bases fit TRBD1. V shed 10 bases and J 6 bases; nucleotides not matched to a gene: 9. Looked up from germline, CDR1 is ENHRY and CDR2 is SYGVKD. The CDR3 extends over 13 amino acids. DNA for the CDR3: TGTGCCACCAACTGGGACAGGGGATCCGAGCAGTACTTC. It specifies CATNWDRGSEQYF.

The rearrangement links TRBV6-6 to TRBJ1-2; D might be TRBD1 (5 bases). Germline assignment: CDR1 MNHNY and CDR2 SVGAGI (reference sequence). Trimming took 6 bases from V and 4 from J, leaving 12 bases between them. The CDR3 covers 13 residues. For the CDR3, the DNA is TGTGCCAGCAGACAGGCTGAATCCTATGGCTACACCTTC. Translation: CASRQAESYGYTF.

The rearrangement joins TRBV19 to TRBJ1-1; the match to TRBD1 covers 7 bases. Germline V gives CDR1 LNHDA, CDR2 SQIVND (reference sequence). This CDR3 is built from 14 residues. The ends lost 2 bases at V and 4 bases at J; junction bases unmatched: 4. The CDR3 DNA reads TGTGCCAGTAGTATAATAGGGGGCGGCACTGAAGCTTTCTTT. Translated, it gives CASSIIGGGTEAFF.

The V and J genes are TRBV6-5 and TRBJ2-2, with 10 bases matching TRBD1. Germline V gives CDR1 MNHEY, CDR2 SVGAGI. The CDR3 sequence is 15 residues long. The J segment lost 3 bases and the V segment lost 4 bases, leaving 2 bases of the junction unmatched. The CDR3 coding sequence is TGTGCCAGCAGTTCCGGGACAGGGGACACCGGGGAGCTGTTTTTT. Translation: CASSSGTGDTGELFF.